This is a list of T cell receptor beta chains from one sample in a study of human T cells and chemical hapten exposure. TCRdb re-called the 5' RACE reads through MiXCR, storing one row per CDR3 protein. The sample has approximately 80,000 distinct CDR3 sequences, approximately 16% seen once. The receptor set was obtained from a female donor in good health. The CDR3 runs from the conserved cysteine through the conserved F or W. The order of the fields is V gene, J gene, D gene, clone size, CDR3 protein, CDR3 DNA. The D gene is left open where the match is weak. Some rows have no size entry. The others give once, few or many, or a class for an expanded clone.

>TRBV20-1|TRBJ2-1|TRBD2|few
CSARDREGGPEEQFF
TGCAGTGCTAGAGATCGGGAGGGAGGGCCTGAGGAGCAGTTCTTC
>TRBV28|TRBJ1-1|-|few
CASSRTDSTNTEAFF
TGTGCCAGCAGCCGAACCGACAGCACCAACACTGAAGCTTTCTTT
>TRBV29-1|TRBJ1-2|-|many
CSVEGWVTGGYTF
TGCAGCGTTGAAGGTTGGGTCACAGGGGGCTACACCTTC
>TRBV6-5|TRBJ2-7|-|-
CASSYSTQQGTYEQYF
TGTGCCAGCAGTTACTCGACACAACAGGGAACCTACGAGCAGTACTTC
>TRBV30|TRBJ1-1|-|-
CAWSVRFNRGQQNTEAFF
TGTGCCTGGAGTGTAAGATTTAATCGAGGACAGCAGAACACTGAAGCTTTCTTT
>TRBV20-1|TRBJ2-3|-|few
CSARPSSTDTQYF
TGCAGTGCTAGGCCCTCTAGCACAGATACGCAGTATTTT
>TRBV18|TRBJ2-3|-|few
CASSPPGLTDTQYF
TGTGCCAGCTCACCCCCGGGACTCACAGATACGCAGTATTTT
>TRBV20-1|TRBJ2-6|TRBD1|few
CSASQGAHGANVLTF
TGCAGTGCCAGTCAGGGGGCACATGGGGCCAACGTCCTGACTTTC
>TRBV12-3/TRBV12-4|TRBJ1-1|TRBD1|few
CASTNGQVNTEAFF
TGTGCCAGCACCAATGGACAGGTGAACACTGAAGCTTTCTTT
>TRBV11-2|TRBJ1-2|TRBD1|few
CASSLVWSKQGLNYGYTF
TGTGCCAGCAGCTTAGTTTGGAGTAAACAGGGGCTAAACTATGGCTACACCTTC
>TRBV20-1|TRBJ2-7|-|-
CSAKGQGGDYEQYF
TGCAGTGCCAAGGGGCAGGGCGGAGACTACGAGCAGTACTTC
>TRBV29-1|TRBJ2-1|-|few
CSDISGLYNEQFF
TGCAGCGACATATCTGGGTTATACAATGAGCAGTTCTTC
>TRBV7-8|TRBJ2-1|TRBD2|-
CASSYPASGNNEQFF
TGTGCCAGCAGCTATCCGGCAAGCGGGAACAATGAGCAGTTCTTC
>TRBV4-3|TRBJ1-4|-|-
CASSQEDDPLYNEKLFF
TGCGCCAGCAGCCAAGAGGATGACCCCCTATATAATGAAAAACTGTTTTTT
>TRBV7-9|TRBJ2-1|TRBD1|-
CASRPTGTNEQFF
TGTGCCAGCAGGCCGACAGGGACGAATGAGCAGTTCTTC
>TRBV6-1|TRBJ2-1|TRBD2|many
CASSEGLAGLDEQFF
TGTGCCAGCAGTGAGGGACTAGCGGGCCTCGATGAGCAGTTCTTC
>TRBV4-1|TRBJ2-3|TRBD2|-
CASSQDTASGGVNTQYF
TGCGCCAGCAGCCAAGATACGGCTAGCGGGGGGGTGAATACGCAGTATTTT
>TRBV10-3|TRBJ1-5|TRBD1|-
CAISGDRGGQPQHF
TGTGCCATCAGCGGGGACAGGGGAGGCCAGCCCCAGCATTTT
>TRBV7-9|TRBJ2-1|TRBD2|-
CASSLAGTSGSGRNEQFF
TGTGCCAGCAGCTTAGCCGGGACTAGCGGGAGTGGGCGCAATGAGCAGTTCTTC
>TRBV3-1|TRBJ1-3|-|-
CASSPHSGTAGNTIYF
TGTGCCAGCAGCCCACATTCCGGGACGGCTGGAAACACCATATATTTT
>TRBV6-6|TRBJ1-2|-|few
CASSLGLGSSYGYTF
TGTGCCAGCAGTTTAGGTCTGGGATCCAGCTATGGCTACACCTTC
>TRBV3-1|TRBJ1-1|-|few
CASSQAGVTNTEAFF
TGTGCCAGCAGCCAAGCTGGGGTTACGAACACTGAAGCTTTCTTT
>TRBV7-9|TRBJ2-7|-|-
CASSTGYEQYF
TGTGCCAGCAGTACAGGTTACGAGCAGTACTTC
>TRBV4-2|TRBJ2-5|-|-
CASSPRTGETQYF
TGTGCCAGCAGCCCACGGACTGGAGAGACCCAGTACTTC
>TRBV4-3|TRBJ1-1|TRBD1|few
CASSQEITHRGQLEAFF
TGCGCCAGCAGCCAAGAAATCACCCACAGGGGGCAGCTTGAAGCTTTCTTT
>TRBV5-6|TRBJ2-7|-|few
CASSTLQGEGEQYF
TGTGCCAGCAGCACGCTCCAGGGGGAGGGCGAGCAGTACTTC
>TRBV7-9|TRBJ1-6|-|few
CASSPGQGLNSPLHF
TGTGCCAGCAGCCCGGGCCAGGGATTAAATTCACCCCTCCACTTT
>TRBV7-2|TRBJ2-3|-|few
CASSLGGPPDTQYF
TGTGCCAGCAGCCTCGGGGGCCCACCAGATACGCAGTATTTT
>TRBV6-5|TRBJ1-5|-|few
CASSGGGHRSNQPQHF
TGTGCCAGCAGTGGAGGGGGGCATCGGAGCAATCAGCCCCAGCATTTT
>TRBV28|TRBJ2-3|TRBD2|many
CASRRAGVITDTQYF
TGTGCCAGCCGCCGGGCGGGGGTTATAACAGATACGCAGTATTTT
>TRBV5-1|TRBJ1-3|-|-
CASSLEVRGANTIYF
TGCGCCAGCAGCTTGGAAGTCAGGGGCGCAAACACCATATATTTT
>TRBV5-5|TRBJ2-7|-|few
CASSYGYEQYF
TGTGCCAGCAGCTACGGCTACGAGCAGTACTTC
>TRBV29-1|TRBJ2-1|-|few
CSVAWRHRDNEQFF
TGCAGCGTTGCGTGGCGCCATCGGGACAATGAGCAGTTCTTC
>TRBV28|TRBJ1-2|TRBD1|-
CASSRWSGTGTTTNYGYTF
TGTGCCAGCAGTCGGTGGTCCGGGACAGGAACCACTACTAACTATGGCTACACCTTC
>TRBV7-9|TRBJ2-1|-|few
CASSLYLAASYNEQFF
TGTGCCAGCAGCTTGTATCTAGCAGCCTCCTACAATGAGCAGTTCTTC
>TRBV12-3/TRBV12-4|TRBJ1-2|TRBD1|few
CASSLSRAGGSGYTF
TGTGCCAGCAGTCTCTCGCGCGCAGGGGGCTCTGGCTACACCTTC
>TRBV6-5|TRBJ1-1|-|-
CASSYTPGDNTEAFF
TGTGCCAGCAGTTACACCCCAGGAGATAACACTGAAGCTTTCTTT
>TRBV27|TRBJ2-5|TRBD1|-
CASRRLSGTGVETQYF
TGTGCCAGCAGACGGCTATCCGGGACAGGGGTGGAGACCCAGTACTTC
>TRBV3-1|TRBJ1-5|TRBD1|few
CASSRGQGSRLSNQPQHF
TGTGCCAGCAGCCGCGGACAGGGGAGCAGGTTGAGCAATCAGCCCCAGCATTTT
>TRBV28|TRBJ1-1|-|few
CASKRRDTEAFF
TGTGCCAGCAAAAGGAGGGACACTGAAGCTTTCTTT
>TRBV3-1|TRBJ2-7|TRBD1|few
CASSPGDRVDEQYF
TGTGCCAGCAGCCCCGGGGACAGGGTGGACGAGCAGTACTTC
>TRBV6-1|TRBJ2-1|TRBD2|few
CASSEEPGGVYNEQFF
TGTGCCAGCAGTGAAGAGCCGGGGGGGGTTTACAATGAGCAGTTCTTC
>TRBV7-2|TRBJ2-7|-|many
CASSLVGSGIVASEQYF
TGTGCCAGCAGCTTAGTGGGTAGCGGAATTGTGGCCTCTGAGCAGTACTTC
>TRBV28|TRBJ1-5|-|few
CASSFSLGSNQPQHF
TGTGCCAGCAGTTTCTCTCTGGGTAGCAATCAGCCCCAGCATTTT
>TRBV29-1|TRBJ1-3|-|-
CSALTIPGSGNTIYF
TGCAGCGCCCTCACAATCCCGGGGTCTGGAAACACCATATATTTT
>TRBV5-5|TRBJ2-1|-|few
CASSFFAEPGVNEQFF
TGTGCCAGCAGCTTCTTCGCGGAGCCAGGGGTAAATGAGCAGTTCTTC
>TRBV7-2|TRBJ1-4|TRBD1|-
CASSSGTGLNEKLFF
TGTGCCAGCAGCTCCGGGACAGGGCTTAATGAAAAACTGTTTTTT